What follows are 16 T cell receptor beta chains derived from one specimen sequenced in a study of technical replicates of blood from several donors. Produced via immunoSEQ multiplex PCR; TCRdb's table is partial and in-frame only. The sample includes some 84,000 clones, 90% to 95% of them seen just once. Sequenced: T cells isolated from PBMCs. The receptors were sampled from a human donor in good health.

The rearrangement uses TRBV5-5 and TRBJ2-7; a possible D gene is TRBD1 (5 bases). Germline V gene lookup returns CDR1 SGHKS and CDR2 YYEKEE (reference sequence). The CDR3 contains 12 residues. V lost 0 bases and J 4 bases, leaving 5 bases between the germline ends. The CDR3 sequence: CASSLDRYEQYF. In DNA, the CDR3 is TGTGCCAGCAGCTTGGACAGGTACGAGCAGTACTTC.

This chain joins TRBV29-1 and TRBJ1-2, with 8 bases that match TRBD1. Germline V gene data show CDR1 as SQVTM and CDR2 as ANQGSEA. V was pared by 7 bases and J by 4 bases, with 2 bases of the junction left unmatched. The CDR3 has 11 amino acids. The CDR3 nucleotides are TGCAGCGGACAGGGGAGCTATGGCTACACCTTC. As protein: CSGQGSYGYTF.

The CDR3: CASSGTSGTGELFF. The CDR3 DNA reads TGTGCCAGCAGCGGGACTAGCGGCACCGGGGAGCTGTTTTTT. This chain links TRBV7-2 with TRBJ2-2; 11 bases fit TRBD2. Germline trimming cut 5 bases from V and 4 bases from J; bases unmatched to any gene: 0. The CDR3 runs to 14 residues. CDR1 is SGHTA and CDR2 is FQGNSA in the germline V gene.

The chain is built from TRBV10-1 and TRBJ2-7; 8 bases line up with TRBD2. This CDR3 has 18 amino acids. CDR1 and CDR2 from the germline V gene are WNHNN and SYGVQD (reference sequence). J gave up 1 base and V 0 bases, and 11 bases lay outside the gene matches. CDR3 residues: CASSESIVGSSGSYEQYF. Here the CDR3 DNA reads TGCGCCAGCAGTGAGTCTATAGTAGGGTCTAGCGGGTCCTACGAGCAGTACTTC.

This sequence joins TRBV4-1 and TRBJ2-3, with 13 bases matching TRBD2. Germline loops: CDR1 MGHRA, CDR2 YSYEKL. V gave up 0 bases and J gave up 1 base; unmatched junction bases: 10. The CDR3 length is 20 residues. CDR3 residues: CASSQDWPGTSGVGTDTQYF. The CDR3 bases are TGCGCCAGCAGCCAAGATTGGCCGGGGACTAGCGGGGTGGGCACAGATACGCAGTATTTT.

The V call is TRBV13, the J call TRBJ2-2, with TRBD2 matching over 12 bases. This CDR3 contains 19 residues. J gave up 0 bases and V 5 bases, and 10 bases lay outside the gene matches. Germline V lookup: CDR1 PRHDT, CDR2 FYEKMQ (reference sequence). CDR3 residues: CASSPVRLAGGSNTGELFF. The CDR3, as DNA: TGTGCCAGCAGCCCTGTGAGGCTAGCGGGAGGGTCGAACACCGGGGAGCTGTTTTTT.

The J gene is TRBJ1-5, the V gene TRBV5-1, with 8 bases fitting TRBD1. The V gene's germline CDR1 is SGHRS and CDR2 YFSETQ. J was trimmed by 5 bases and V by 2 bases; bases with no gene match: 0. The CDR3 has 13 amino acids. CDR3 sequence: CASSLQGDQPQHF. The CDR3 region has the DNA TGCGCCAGCAGCTTACAGGGGGATCAGCCCCAGCATTTT.

Concerning this clone: Since the CDR3 does not end with the conserved phenylalanine or tryptophan, this likely comes from a read error. Because the CDR3's place on the DNA is in doubt, the DNA is left out and the CDR3 is given as listed by TCRdb. The chain recombines TRBV2 with TRBJ1-1; TRBD1, as called in the table, went unchecked against the DNA. Germline V lookup: CDR1 SNHLY, CDR2 FYNNEI. The CDR3 spans 9 residues, counting both ends. CDR3: CASSETGEV.

The chain couples TRBV13 to TRBJ1-1; 8 bases line up with TRBD1. With 5 bases clipped from V and 2 bases from J, the junction kept 7 bases outside the gene matches. This CDR3 comprises 15 residues. Germline loops: CDR1 PRHDT, CDR2 FYEKMQ (reference sequence). In DNA, the CDR3 is TGTGCCAGCAGCCAGGGGGCGCGTGTTAACACTGAAGCTTTCTTT. Translation: CASSQGARVNTEAFF.

This chain uses TRBV19 with TRBJ1-1, with 9 bases aligning to TRBD1. Germline values: CDR1 LNHDA, CDR2 SQIVND (reference sequence). V shed 3 bases, J shed 1 base, and the junction held 3 bases outside the gene matches. The CDR3 runs 15 residues. CDR3 region: CASSIRTGANTEAFF. In nucleotides, the CDR3 is TGTGCCAGTAGTATTAGGACAGGGGCGAACACTGAAGCTTTCTTT. Based on the CDR3 plus reference TRBV19 and TRBJ1-1, the full variable domain is DGGITQSPKYLFRKEGQNVTLSCEQNLNHDAMYWYRQDPGQGLRLIYYSQIVNDFQKGDIAEGYSVSREKKESFPLTVTSAQKNPTAFYLCASSIRTGANTEAFFGQGTRLTVV.

This clone was recorded only once. The chain recombines TRBV10-3 with TRBJ2-1; the match to TRBD1 covers 12 bases. Germline-derived CDR1 and CDR2 are ENHRY and SYGVKD. CDR3 size: 15 residues. Trimming at V came to 5 bases and at J to 7 bases, leaving 6 bases not matched to a gene. The CDR3: CAISPGQGARNEQFF. CDR3 sequence (DNA): TGTGCCATCAGTCCGGGACAGGGGGCGCGGAATGAGCAGTTCTTC.

This rearrangement joins TRBV28 to TRBJ2-1; a possible D gene is TRBD1 (6 bases). From germline, CDR1 is MDHEN and CDR2 SYDVKM. The germline V and J ends were trimmed by 5 bases and 7 bases, with 12 bases remaining between them. The CDR3 is made up of 13 amino acids. The CDR3 DNA is TGTGCCAGCAGTCCGGCAGGGGTTAATGAGCAGTTCTTC. Residues: CASSPAGVNEQFF.

This chain joins TRBV6-1 and TRBJ1-2, with 8 bases that match TRBD1. V lost 3 bases to trimming and J lost 8 bases; unmatched junction nucleotides: 8. Germline CDR1 MNHNS, CDR2 SASEGT. The CDR3 length is 14 residues. CDR3 DNA sequence: TGTGCCAGCAGTGAGGACAGGGAGATGAGAGGCTACACCTTC. Protein: CASSEDREMRGYTF.

This clone was seen just once. The chain links TRBV2 to TRBJ1-2; D ambiguous. Trimming took off 8 bases at V and 8 bases at J, with 15 bases between the two ends. There are 12 residues in the CDR3. Germline CDR1 is SNHLY and CDR2 is FYNNEI. The CDR3 loop is CASLSLPLGYTF. Written as DNA, the CDR3 is TGTGCCAGCCTCTCATTACCTCTAGGCTACACCTTC. The variable domain in full, completed from reference TRBV2 and TRBJ1-2, reads EPEVTQTPSHQVTQMGQEVILRCVPISNHLYFYWYRQILGQKVEFLVSFYNNEISEKSEIFDDQFSVERPDGSNFTLKIRSTKLEDSAMYFCASLSLPLGYTFGSGTRLTVV.

This chain links TRBV21-1 with TRBJ1-4. TRBV21-1 counts as a pseudogene. The CDR3 extends over 14 amino acids. CDR3: CASTAISTNEKLFF. The CDR3 DNA follows: TGTGCCAGCACCGCTATTTCAACTAATGAAAAACTGTTTTTT.

The CDR3 DNA reads as TGTGCCAGCAGTCCAGGACAGTCCTACGAGCAGTACTTC. Its protein is CASSPGQSYEQYF. The V call is TRBV27, the J call TRBJ2-7; TRBD1 might be the D (6 bases). CDR1 MNHEY and CDR2 SMNVEV come from the germline V gene (reference sequence). The length of the CDR3 is 13 residues. Trimming removed 5 bases from V and 1 base from J, with 9 bases in between.